This TCR beta chain stems from a study of shared clonotypes between healthy human individuals. Germline CDR1 SGHVS, CDR2 FNYEAQ. The V gene end was trimmed by 3 bases and the J gene end by 3 bases; junction bases not matched to a gene: 5. The CDR3 contains 16 residues. In its sample, this clone was seen a few times. The table came from immunoSEQ multiplex PCR; TCRdb's copy has only in-frame clones and leaves some out. The sample gives approximately 330,000 clones, more than 60% of which show up once; about 10% is in the top ten. The receptor's source is a man aged 25 to 45 in good health. V usage is TRBV7-6 and J usage is TRBJ2-7, with TRBD2 identical over 13 bases. Source material: memory CD4+ T cells sorted from blood. Subset described: CD45RA-negative fraction. This CDR3 is CASSFGTSGDIYEQYF. The CDR3, as DNA: TGTGCCAGCAGCTTCGGGACTAGCGGGGACATCTACGAGCAGTACTTC.